The clone carrying this TCR beta chain was counted once. This entry is derived from a study of blood T cell repertoires in COVID-19. V was pared by 3 bases and J by 4 bases, with 16 bases between. This CDR3 is 14 amino acids long. CDR1 and CDR2 (germline): GTSNPN, SVGIG (reference sequence). Study processing details: For nucleated cells, counts were estimated from reference gene primer amplification. Sequenced by immunoSEQ multiplex PCR; TCRdb stores in-frame clones only, minus some. V and J calls and clone size follow that table, whereas D and trimming were derived from the DNA. The repertoire holds 100,000 to 150,000 clones, with around 80% as singletons.

The specimen sequenced was peripheral blood. This TCR came from a woman aged 55-70 years with acute or convalescent COVID-19. V and J are TRBV30 and TRBJ2-7; perhaps TRBD1 as D (5 bases). The CDR3 DNA reads as TGTGCCTGGAGCGCCCACCCAGGGCGGTACGAGCAGTACTTC. Protein: CAWSAHPGRYEQYF.